Below, one T cell receptor (beta chain) is given with its context. Sequencing used immunoSEQ multiplex PCR; TCRdb keeps in-frame clones, though not all of them. Among some 150,000 clones, 75% to 90% were seen once, and the ten largest hold under 0.75%. This specimen belongs to a study of blood T cell repertoires in COVID-19. Study details: Sample material is recorded as cDNA or gDNA derived from T cells, B-cell-depleted T cells, or PBMCs.

Germline V gene lookup returns CDR1 SEHNR and CDR2 FQNEAQ (reference sequence). CDR3 length: 15 amino acids. Trimming took off 1 base at V and 5 bases at J, with 12 bases between the two ends. Sequenced sample: peripheral blood. The TCR was taken from a man aged 55 to 69 with acute or convalescent COVID-19. V usage is TRBV7-9 and J usage is TRBJ2-1; D ambiguous. CDR3 protein: CASSLVVGGNNEQFF. CDR3 coding DNA: TGTGCCAGCAGCTTAGTGGTTGGCGGAAACAATGAGCAGTTCTTC.